This T cell receptor beta chain comes out of a study of identical twins. General study findings and limits: Models predicted less out-of-frame TCR alpha sharing in monozygotic twins than was found.

TCRdb reanalysed the 5' RACE reads using MiXCR and keeps one entry per CDR3 protein. The sample records about 660,000 distinct CDR3 sequences, 8.6% being singletons. This clonotype showed up just a few times. What it recognizes is unknown. Healthy Caucasians made up all donors. The CDR3 is 15 amino acids. CDR1 is ENHRY, CDR2 SYGVKD, per germline. Trimming took off 3 bases at V and 3 bases at J, with 13 bases between the two ends. The sample was also reused in another study, on yellow fever vaccine responses in identical twins.

The TCR sequence derives from a woman aged 18-35 years in good health. What was sequenced was PBMCs. The chain has TRBV10-3 and TRBJ2-3; D remains ambiguous. The CDR3 spells CAISEVARTTDTQYF. As DNA, the CDR3 is TGTGCCATCAGTGAAGTTGCTCGAACTACAGATACGCAGTATTTT.